These 30 T cell receptor beta chains share one sample of origin, sequenced in a study of OX40 agonist ivuxolimab in advanced cancers. The repertoire was sequenced with immunoSEQ multiplex PCR; TCRdb's copy has only in-frame clones and lacks some. The sample has about 130,000 clones; around 93% are singletons. Sequencing used CD4+ or CD8+ T cells sorted from blood, obtained in a trial of the OX40 agonist ivuxolimab. These receptors all come from an adult with an advanced solid tumor such as melanoma, head and neck, liver or kidney cancer.

This clone has only one observation. This chain joins TRBV6-5 and TRBJ2-3; no firm D call. From germline, CDR1 is MNHEY and CDR2 SVGAGI. V was trimmed by 6 bases and J by 8 bases, leaving 18 bases between them. The CDR3 spans 14 residues. The chain's CDR3 is CASRESNRVGTQYF. In DNA form, the CDR3 reads TGTGCCAGCAGGGAATCCAACCGAGTCGGTACGCAGTATTTT.

The chain has TRBV11-2 and TRBJ2-1; 7 bases line up with TRBD2. This CDR3 contains 14 residues. The ends lost 1 base at V and 8 bases at J; junction bases unmatched: 5. The germline V gene encodes CDR1 SGHAT and CDR2 FQNNGV. CDR3 nucleotide sequence: TGTGCCAGCAGCTTAGTCGGACTAGTCGATGAGCAGTTCTTC. The encoded protein is CASSLVGLVDEQFF.

This clone was recorded once. The chain carries TRBV6-1 and TRBJ2-1, with 12 bases identical to TRBD2. Germline V gene sequence: CDR1 MNHNS, CDR2 SASEGT. The CDR3 totals 15 residues. The ends lost 3 bases at V and 9 bases at J; junction bases unmatched: 6. CDR3 in amino acids: CASSEPSGRAGEQFF. The DNA for the CDR3 is TGTGCCAGCAGTGAGCCTAGCGGGAGGGCAGGTGAGCAGTTCTTC.

The chain employs TRBV28 and TRBJ2-7; D possibly corresponds to TRBD1 (5 bases). Trimming took 0 bases from V and 5 from J, leaving 11 bases between them. The CDR3 is 14 amino acids. Germline V CDR1 and CDR2: MDHEN, SYDVKM. The CDR3 region is CASSLWGQQDEQYF. CDR3 DNA: TGTGCCAGCAGTTTATGGGGTCAACAGGACGAGCAGTACTTC.

This clone was seen once. The gene calls are TRBV11-3 and TRBJ1-1; no firm D call. V was cut by 5 bases and J by 1 base, with 11 bases left in between. The CDR3 extends over 14 amino acids. CDR1 and CDR2 from the germline V gene are SGHNT and YENEEA. The CDR3 bases are TGTGCCAGCAGCCCGGACGGTCCGAACACTGAAGCTTTCTTT. Residues: CASSPDGPNTEAFF.

This clone has just one count. Other DNA sequences within the sample encode an identical CDR3. This rearrangement joins TRBV2 to TRBJ2-1; 7 bases are a match to TRBD1. CDR1 SNHLY and CDR2 FYNNEI come from the germline V gene. CDR3 length: 15 amino acids. With 6 bases clipped from V and 0 bases from J, the junction kept 5 bases outside the gene matches. The CDR3 DNA reads as TGTGCCAGCAGCGAGGACAGGAGCTCCTACAATGAGCAGTTCTTC. Protein sequence: CASSEDRSSYNEQFF.

The V call is TRBV7-2, the J call TRBJ2-7, with D uncertain. With 4 bases removed from V and 7 bases from J, the gap between germline ends came to 20 bases. This CDR3 region has 15 residues. In germline, CDR1 is SGHTA, CDR2 FQGNSA. CDR3 DNA: TGTGCCAGCAGCTCATTATCCTCAAATCTGGGGGAGCAGTACTTC. Protein product: CASSSLSSNLGEQYF.

The sample holds one count of this clone. This chain uses TRBV6-6 with TRBJ2-7, with D tentatively TRBD1 (6 bases). The CDR3 contains 13 residues. Trimming stripped 7 bases from V and 6 bases from J, with 16 bases between. Germline CDR1 and CDR2: MNHNY and SVGAGI (reference sequence). CDR3 nucleotide sequence: TGTGCCAGCACCCCGACAGGAACGGGCGAGCAGTACTTC. Amino acid sequence: CASTPTGTGEQYF.

The chain uses TRBV15 and TRBJ1-1; tentatively, D is TRBD1 (6 bases). Trimming stripped 5 bases from V and 2 bases from J, with 15 bases between. Germline values: CDR1 LNHNV, CDR2 YYDKDF (reference sequence). The CDR3 contains 15 residues. CDR3 in DNA: TGTGCCACCAGCCGCAGACAGGCCCTTAACACTGAAGCTTTCTTT. Encoded protein: CATSRRQALNTEAFF.

V is TRBV7-9 and J is TRBJ1-5, with D perhaps matching TRBD1 (5 bases). V was clipped by 3 bases and J by 7 bases, with 13 bases between them. The CDR3 spans 14 residues. Germline V CDR1 and CDR2: SEHNR, FQNEAQ (reference sequence). The chain's CDR3 is CASSLGGLGQPQHF. For the CDR3, the DNA is TGTGCCAGCAGCTTGGGGGGACTTGGACAGCCCCAGCATTTT.

The J gene is TRBJ2-5, the V gene TRBV6-6, with TRBD2 matching 8 bases. Trimming removed 6 bases from V and 4 bases from J; junction bases left unmatched: 10. The V gene's germline CDR1 is MNHNY and CDR2 SVGAGI (reference sequence). This CDR3 is built from 15 residues. The CDR3 spells CASRSPQREGETQYF. The CDR3 DNA sequence: TGTGCCAGCAGGTCCCCCCAACGGGAGGGAGAGACCCAGTACTTC.

The chain links TRBV28 to TRBJ1-4, with 10 bases that match TRBD1. V shed 6 bases, J shed 7 bases, and the junction held 5 bases outside the gene matches. Germline CDR1 reads MDHEN; CDR2 reads SYDVKM. The CDR3 is made up of 14 amino acids. The CDR3 is CASRTGGRGEKLFF. CDR3 DNA sequence: TGTGCCAGCAGGACAGGGGGCCGCGGTGAAAAACTGTTTTTT.

The chain employs TRBV5-4 and TRBJ1-3; a weak D match, TRBD1 (6 bases). CDR1 is SGHNT and CDR2 is YYREEE in the germline V gene (reference sequence). Trimming removed 4 bases at V and 1 base at J, with 12 bases between. The CDR3 is 15 amino acids. In DNA, the CDR3 is TGTGCCAGCAGCCCCGGGGGCCAATCTGGAAACACCATATATTTT. Amino acid sequence: CASSPGGQSGNTIYF.

The J gene is TRBJ1-2, the V gene TRBV13, with 7 bases fitting TRBD1. With V trimmed by 3 bases and J by 0 bases, 10 bases remained unmatched. This CDR3 has 17 amino acids. CDR1 is PRHDT, CDR2 FYEKMQ, per germline (reference sequence). This CDR3 reads CASSFRQGEWANYGYTF. Here the CDR3 DNA reads TGTGCCAGCAGCTTCCGACAGGGAGAGTGGGCTAACTATGGCTACACCTTC.

The V call is TRBV6-6, the J call TRBJ1-2; D is undetermined. Germline loops: CDR1 MNHNY, CDR2 SVGAGI (reference sequence). Trimming shortened V by 6 bases and J by 6 bases, and 17 bases separated the two germline ends. This CDR3 comprises 14 residues. CDR3 sequence (DNA): TGTGCCAGCAGCCCCTCCCAGAAGACTCATGGCTACACCTTC. Encoded protein: CASSPSQKTHGYTF.

This clone has only one observation. The chain recombines TRBV2 with TRBJ2-6; 8 nucleotides line up with TRBD1. CDR3 length: 16 residues. From germline, CDR1 is SNHLY and CDR2 FYNNEI. V gave up 7 bases and J gave up 1 base; unmatched junction bases: 6. The CDR3 protein is CASIPDRGSGANVLTF. CDR3 coding DNA: TGTGCCAGCATTCCCGACAGGGGTTCTGGGGCCAACGTCCTGACTTTC. Using reference TRBV2 and TRBJ2-6 for the parts outside the CDR3, the full variable domain is EPEVTQTPSHQVTQMGQEVILRCVPISNHLYFYWYRQILGQKVEFLVSFYNNEISEKSEIFDDQFSVERPDGSNFTLKIRSTKLEDSAMYFCASIPDRGSGANVLTFGAGSRLTVL.

The chain employs TRBV18 and TRBJ2-7; weak D call: TRBD2 (6 bases). Germline assignment: CDR1 KGHSH and CDR2 LQKENI. The CDR3 has 14 amino acids. V lost 2 bases, J lost 4 bases, and 12 bases lay in between. CDR3 residues: CASSPGGNGYEQYF. In DNA, the CDR3 is TGTGCCAGCTCACCAGGGGGGAACGGGTACGAGCAGTACTTC.

The chain employs TRBV11-2 and TRBJ1-5; 7 positions agree with TRBD1. This CDR3 contains 16 residues. From germline, CDR1 is SGHAT and CDR2 FQNNGV. The V segment lost 2 bases and the J segment 0 bases; nucleotides outside the gene matches: 4. The CDR3: CASSLRGTDSNQPQHF. The CDR3 DNA sequence: TGTGCCAGCAGCTTACGGGGGACAGATAGCAATCAGCCCCAGCATTTT. The full variable domain, with the rest looked up from reference TRBV11-2 and TRBJ1-5, is EAGVAQSPRYKIIEKRQSVAFWCNPISGHATLYWYQQILGQGPKLLIQFQNNGVVDDSQLPKDRFSAERLKGVDSTLKIQPAKLEDSAVYLCASSLRGTDSNQPQHFGDGTRLSIL.

This clone was found once. This chain uses TRBV16 with TRBJ2-3; 7 bases fit TRBD2. This CDR3 contains 14 residues. Germline CDR1 reads KGHSY; CDR2 reads FQNENV. Trimming at V came to 4 bases and at J to 0 bases, leaving 1 base not matched to a gene. The DNA for the CDR3 is TGTGCCAGCAGCCCAGCGGGGAGCACAGATACGCAGTATTTT. Encoded protein: CASSPAGSTDTQYF.

The chain uses TRBV10-2 and TRBJ1-2, with D uncertain. Deletions cut 4 bases from V and 3 bases from J, with 6 bases between. This CDR3 comprises 12 residues. The germline gives CDR1 WSHSY, CDR2 SAAADI. Here the CDR3 reads CASSAWDYGYTF. In nucleotides, the CDR3 is TGCGCCAGCAGTGCTTGGGACTATGGCTACACCTTC.

This chain connects TRBV7-9 to TRBJ1-3, with 12 positions matching TRBD1. The CDR3 length is 18 residues. CDR1 and CDR2 from the germline V gene are SEHNR and FQNEAQ (reference sequence). The V segment lost 4 bases and the J segment 2 bases; nucleotides outside the gene matches: 9. The CDR3 coding sequence is TGTGCCAGCAGCTCCGGGACAGGGGGCCCTAGTGCTGGAAACACCATATATTTT. Protein sequence: CASSSGTGGPSAGNTIYF.

A word on this clone: An end of the junction does not agree with germline; a read error may underlie this. This chain links TRBV5-1 with TRBJ2-7; TRBD2 aligns across 13 bases. This CDR3 is 16 amino acids long. Germline V CDR1 and CDR2: SGHRS, YFSETQ. The DNA of the CDR3 is TGCGCCAGCAGCCTCTTATTAGGGACTAGCGGGATAAGCAAGGACTTC. Translated: CASSLLLGTSGISKDF.

The V call is TRBV9, the J call TRBJ2-2; D is uncertain. The CDR3 loop spans 17 amino acids. CDR1 is SGDLS and CDR2 is YYNGEE in the germline V gene. The V gene lost 0 bases and the J gene lost 1 base, with 13 bases spanning the gap. CDR3 sequence: CASSVDLRRGNTGELFF. The CDR3 nucleotides are TGTGCCAGCAGCGTAGATCTACGACGAGGGAACACCGGGGAGCTGTTTTTT.

The chain combines TRBV5-1 with TRBJ2-5, with 11 bases identical to TRBD2. The better agreement between TRBJ2-7 and the DNA end casts doubt on the J call. Germline-derived CDR1 and CDR2 are SGHRS and YFSETQ. This CDR3 comprises 15 residues. The CDR3 spells CASSQTSGAAREQYF. The CDR3 DNA reads TGCGCCAGCAGCCAGACTAGCGGGGCTGCGCGCGAGCAGTACTTC.

This sequence joins TRBV5-1 and TRBJ1-5; TRBD1 matches at 9 bases. V lost 4 bases and J lost 7; bases outside the gene matches: 9. The germline V gene has CDR1 SGHRS and CDR2 YFSETQ. There are 15 residues in the CDR3. This chain's CDR3 is CASSPGQGGYQPQHF. The CDR3 DNA is TGCGCCAGCAGCCCGGGACAGGGTGGGTACCAGCCCCAGCATTTT. Looking up the rest from reference TRBV5-1 and TRBJ1-5 gives the full variable domain: KAGVTQTPRYLIKTRGQQVTLSCSPISGHRSVSWYQQTPGQGLQFLFEYFSETQRNKGNFPGRFSGRQFSNSRSEMNVSTLELGDSALYLCASSPGQGGYQPQHFGDGTRLSIL.

The chain employs TRBV7-2 and TRBJ1-5; possible D gene TRBD1, 6 bases. V shed 5 bases and J shed 4 bases, with 12 bases lying between them. The CDR3 is 14 residues long. CDR1 SGHTA and CDR2 FQGNSA come from the germline V gene. This chain's CDR3 is CASSPGQTNQPQHF. In DNA, the CDR3 is TGTGCCAGCAGCCCGGGACAAACTAATCAGCCCCAGCATTTT.

The gene calls are TRBV19 and TRBJ1-1, with 8 bases identical to TRBD1. In germline, CDR1 is LNHDA, CDR2 SQIVND (reference sequence). With 3 bases clipped from V and 11 bases from J, the junction kept 8 bases outside the gene matches. The CDR3 length is 13 residues. The CDR3 here is CASSINIQGEAFF. The CDR3 DNA reads TGTGCCAGTAGTATCAACATACAGGGGGAGGCTTTCTTT.

The chain is built from TRBV9 and TRBJ1-1; tentative D call: TRBD1 (5 bases). CDR1 is SGDLS and CDR2 is YYNGEE in the germline V gene. The CDR3 consists of 15 residues. Deletions cut 4 bases from V and 3 bases from J, with 16 bases between. Here the CDR3 DNA reads TGTGCCAGCAGCCCCTCGGCCCAAGGGGACACTGAAGCTTTCTTT. It codes for CASSPSAQGDTEAFF.

The V and J genes are TRBV5-1 and TRBJ1-1; D unclear. Trimming shortened V by 4 bases and J by 0 bases, and 13 bases separated the two germline ends. The CDR3 consists of 15 residues. Germline CDR1 is SGHRS and CDR2 is YFSETQ. CDR3 nucleotide sequence: TGCGCCAGCAGCCGGGCGAATACTCTGAACACTGAAGCTTTCTTT. Protein product: CASSRANTLNTEAFF.

The chain employs TRBV9 and TRBJ2-5; D is perhaps TRBD1 or TRBD2 (6 bases each). Trimming cost V 3 bases and J 5 bases, with 17 bases left between them. Germline CDR1 is SGDLS and CDR2 is YYNGEE. The CDR3 has 15 residues. CDR3 region: CASSAHQGGQETQYF. The CDR3 DNA is TGTGCCAGCAGCGCCCATCAAGGGGGGCAGGAGACCCAGTACTTC. Based on the CDR3 plus reference TRBV9 and TRBJ2-5, the full variable domain is DSGVTQTPKHLITATGQRVTLRCSPRSGDLSVYWYQQSLDQGLQFLIQYYNGEERAKGNILERFSAQQFPDLHSELNLSSLELGDSALYFCASSAHQGGQETQYFGPGTRLLVL.